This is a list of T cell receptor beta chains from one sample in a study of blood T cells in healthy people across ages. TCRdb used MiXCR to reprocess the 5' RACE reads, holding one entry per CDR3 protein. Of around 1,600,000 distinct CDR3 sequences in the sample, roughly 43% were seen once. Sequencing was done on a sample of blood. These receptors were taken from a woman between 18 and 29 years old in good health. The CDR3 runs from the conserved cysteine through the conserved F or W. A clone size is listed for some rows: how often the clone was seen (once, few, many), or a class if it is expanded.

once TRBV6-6 CASSRDTLLIHF
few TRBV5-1 CASSMGQNTEAFF
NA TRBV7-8 CTSRLEWGSEQYF
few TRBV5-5 CASSPGWGNTEAFF
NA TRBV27 CASSGSPRSEQFF
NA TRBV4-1 CAGSQVIRLRDTQYF
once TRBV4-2 CASSQKVAGPYEQYF
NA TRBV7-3 CASRGRSNEQFF
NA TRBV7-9 CASSTDRAANEKLFF
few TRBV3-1 CASSQEWLAGALGYNEQYF
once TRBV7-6 CTSSLGGDEQFF